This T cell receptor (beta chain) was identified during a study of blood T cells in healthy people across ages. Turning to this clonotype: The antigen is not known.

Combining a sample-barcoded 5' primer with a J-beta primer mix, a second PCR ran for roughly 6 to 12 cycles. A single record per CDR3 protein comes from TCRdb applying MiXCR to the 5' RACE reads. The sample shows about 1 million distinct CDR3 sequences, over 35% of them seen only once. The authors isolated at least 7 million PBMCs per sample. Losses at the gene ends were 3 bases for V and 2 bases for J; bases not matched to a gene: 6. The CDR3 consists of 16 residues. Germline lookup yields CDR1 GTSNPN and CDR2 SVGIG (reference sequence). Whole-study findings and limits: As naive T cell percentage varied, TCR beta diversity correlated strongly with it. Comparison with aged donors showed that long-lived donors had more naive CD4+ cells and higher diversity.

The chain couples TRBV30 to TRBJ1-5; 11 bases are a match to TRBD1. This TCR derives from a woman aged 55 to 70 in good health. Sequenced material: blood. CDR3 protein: CAWRHRTGGRNQPQHF. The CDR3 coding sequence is TGTGCCTGGAGGCACCGGACAGGGGGCCGCAATCAGCCCCAGCATTTT.